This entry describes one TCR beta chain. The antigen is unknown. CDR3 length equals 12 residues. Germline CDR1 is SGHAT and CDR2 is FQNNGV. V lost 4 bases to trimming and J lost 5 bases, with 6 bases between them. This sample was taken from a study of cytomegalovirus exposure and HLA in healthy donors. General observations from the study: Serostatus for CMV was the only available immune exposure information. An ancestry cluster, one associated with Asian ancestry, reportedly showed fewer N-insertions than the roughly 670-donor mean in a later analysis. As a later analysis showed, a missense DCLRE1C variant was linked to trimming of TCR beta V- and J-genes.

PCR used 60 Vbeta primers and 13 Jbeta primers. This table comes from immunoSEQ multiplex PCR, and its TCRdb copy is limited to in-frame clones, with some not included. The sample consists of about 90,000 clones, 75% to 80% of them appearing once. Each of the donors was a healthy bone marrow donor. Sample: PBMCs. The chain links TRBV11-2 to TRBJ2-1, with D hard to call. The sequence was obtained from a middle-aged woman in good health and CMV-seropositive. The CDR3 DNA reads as TGTGCCAGCAGCTCCCGAGACAATGAGCAGTTCTTC. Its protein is CASSSRDNEQFF.